This T cell receptor (beta chain) was sequenced for a study of vaccination and CD4 T cells after COVID-19. Treatment given: roughly nine-day PBMC culture with coronavirus spike peptide pools or control peptides (ViraFEST assay). Gathering of the CD4+ T cells, from the unexposed donor, took place before the COVID-19 pandemic (2011-2018). Cultured CD4+ T cell DNA was sequenced using the Oncomine TCR Beta short-read assay. Each CDR3 protein is one row after TCRdb ran MiXCR on the PCR reads. The table has about 10,000 distinct CDR3 sequences, roughly 30% seen once; the top ten hold 30% to 50%. Concerning this clonotype itself: The antigen is not known.

The TCR originated in a human donor in good health. Sequencing was performed on CD4+ T cells from blood, cultured in vitro.

CDR3 sequence: CASTLEGQGLGGYTF. The CDR3 nucleotides read TGTGCCAGCACCCTCGAGGGACAGGGGTTGGGAGGCTACACCTTC. This rearrangement joins TRBV2 to TRBJ1-2, with 10 bases lining up with TRBD1. Trimming removed 7 bases from V and 8 bases from J; junction bases left unmatched: 13. The CDR3 is made up of 15 amino acids. In germline, CDR1 is SNHLY, CDR2 FYNNEI.